This is a list of T cell receptor beta chains from one sample in a study of technical replicates of blood from a handful of donors. The method was immunoSEQ multiplex PCR; TCRdb's version includes in-frame clones alone and lacks a portion of them. The table shows over 50,000 clones, with 70% to 90% occurring only once. Sequencing was performed on PBMCs. The receptors were gathered from a human donor in good health. Some clones in this sample may be carry-over from other donors' samples. CDR3s leave out the opening cysteine and the closing phenylalanine or tryptophan.

V: TRBV7-2
J: TRBJ1-2
CDR3: ASSIQQGGIYGYT

V: TRBV5-1
J: TRBJ1-1
CDR3: ASSEQGGNTEAF

V: TRBV29-1
J: TRBJ2-1
CDR3: SVEYLRSSYNEQF

V: TRBV6-6
J: TRBJ2-7
CDR3: ASTLDRFSYEQY

V: TRBV5-1
J: TRBJ2-6
CDR3: ASSLAPFSGANVLT

V: TRBV6-5
J: TRBJ2-5
CDR3: ASSSHRGPQETQY

V: TRBV4-3
J: TRBJ2-3
CDR3: ASSQAQGGNTDTQY

V: TRBV6-4
J: TRBJ2-2
CDR3: ASSDGGQGQTGELF

V: TRBV7-6
J: TRBJ2-5
CDR3: ASSLGGQGGETQY

V: TRBV6-5
J: TRBJ2-2
CDR3: ASTTTVLNTGELF

V: TRBV27
J: TRBJ2-1
CDR3: ASSLFPGSSYNEQF

V: TRBV4-1
J: TRBJ2-5
CDR3: ASSQDLWGGQETQY

V: TRBV6-1
J: TRBJ2-7
CDR3: ASSVVTGPYEQY

V: TRBV4-3
J: TRBJ2-1
CDR3: ASSQQAGGPINEQF

V: TRBV15
J: TRBJ1-5
CDR3: ATSRAGGNQPQH

V: TRBV10-3
J: TRBJ2-7
CDR3: AISEPDRVQY

V: TRBV29-1
J: TRBJ2-2
CDR3: SGWDRAGELF

V: TRBV27
J: TRBJ1-6
CDR3: ASSLKGLAYNSPLH

V: TRBV4-2
J: TRBJ1-1
CDR3: ASSQEGVRQVGNTEAF

V: TRBV29-1
J: TRBJ2-6
CDR3: SVSWTGPSGANVLT

V: TRBV5-1
J: TRBJ2-2
CDR3: ASSPWRSGEGTGELF

V: TRBV27
J: TRBJ1-3
CDR3: ASSLRGSGNTIY

V: TRBV6-6
J: TRBJ1-2
CDR3: ASSSSSTAYGYT

V: TRBV6-5
J: TRBJ1-1
CDR3: ASSSPRRGNTEAF

V: TRBV19
J: TRBJ2-7
CDR3: ASSQNRGSFYEQY

V: TRBV5-1
J: TRBJ1-5
CDR3: ASSLTGGNQPQH

V: TRBV29-1
J: TRBJ2-1
CDR3: SVEVLSGGANYNEQF

V: TRBV7-2
J: TRBJ1-5
CDR3: ASSTGTGGNQPQH

V: TRBV10-3
J: TRBJ2-5
CDR3: AISESVSREETQY

V: TRBV7-9
J: TRBJ1-1
CDR3: ASSMTPEVAF

V: TRBV5-6
J: TRBJ2-2
CDR3: ASSRGLIAGELF

V: TRBV9
J: TRBJ1-3
CDR3: ASSLGNTIY

V: TRBV5-1
J: TRBJ2-7
CDR3: ASSLALSGAYEQY

V: TRBV2
J: TRBJ2-7
CDR3: ASSEDYPGTAGWEQY

V: TRBV5-6
J: TRBJ1-6
CDR3: ASSLAIDQALAPLH

V: TRBV7-9
J: TRBJ1-1
CDR3: ASSPYEGDTEAF

V: TRBV21-1
J: TRBJ2-2
CDR3: ASSRTEGLAETGELF